These 9 T cell receptor beta chains were sequenced from one sample in a study of blood T cell repertoires in COVID-19. The protocol was immunoSEQ multiplex PCR, while the TCRdb copy is restricted to in-frame clones and leaves out a portion. The top ten hold 0.7% to 0.9% of the sample, which has almost 80,000 clones, 80% to 95% seen once. Source material: peripheral blood. These receptors were collected from a woman aged 80 or over with acute or convalescent COVID-19.

V is TRBV29-1 and J is TRBJ2-5; TRBD1 agrees at 12 bases. The V and J ends lost 6 bases and 3 bases, in that order; junction bases with no gene match: 8. The CDR3 covers 15 residues. Per the germline V gene, CDR1 is SQVTM and CDR2 is ANQGSEA. CDR3 sequence (DNA): TGCAGCGTCGCTGATGGGACAGGGGGCAAAGAGACCCAGTACTTC. Its protein is CSVADGTGGKETQYF.

V and J are TRBV18 and TRBJ1-3; TRBD1 might be the D (6 bases). The CDR3 runs 15 residues. Trimming removed 3 bases at V and 0 bases at J, with 9 bases between. The germline CDR1 and CDR2 sequences are KGHSH and LQKENI. The CDR3: CASSPGGPSGNTIYF. CDR3 bases: TGTGCCAGCTCACCCGGGGGGCCCTCTGGAAACACCATATATTTT.

The chain combines TRBV10-1 with TRBJ2-2, with 9 bases identical to TRBD1. The CDR3 contains 15 residues. V shed 5 bases and J 4 bases; nucleotides not matched to a gene: 5. Germline CDR1 is WNHNN and CDR2 is SYGVQD (reference sequence). In nucleotides, the CDR3 is TGCGCCAGCAGTAGGACAGGGGTTGTCACCGGGGAGCTGTTTTTT. Its translation is CASSRTGVVTGELFF.

The rearrangement joins TRBV12-3 or TRBV12-4 to TRBJ1-5; no reliable D call. The CDR3 is 13 amino acids. V lost 6 bases and J 6 bases, leaving 12 bases between the germline ends. DNA of the CDR3: TGTGCCAGCAGAAGACGGGGTCGTCAGCCCCAGCATTTT. Its protein is CASRRRGRQPQHF.

The chain combines TRBV4-1 with TRBJ2-5; possibly TRBD1 for D (6 bases). Per the germline V gene, CDR1 is MGHRA and CDR2 is YSYEKL. The V and J ends lost 6 bases and 5 bases respectively, with 16 bases between them. The CDR3 covers 14 residues. The CDR3: CASSRRTGRETQYF. In DNA, the CDR3 is TGCGCCAGCAGTAGAAGAACAGGGCGGGAGACCCAGTACTTC.

This CDR3 reads CSVEGMGGSGSDEQYF. The CDR3 nucleotides read TGCAGCGTTGAAGGTATGGGCGGGAGTGGCAGCGACGAGCAGTACTTC. V is TRBV29-1 and J is TRBJ2-7, with 7 bases fitting TRBD2. CDR1 and CDR2 from the germline V gene are SQVTM and ANQGSEA. Trimming removed 1 base from V and 5 bases from J; junction bases left unmatched: 14. The CDR3 runs 16 residues.

The gene calls are TRBV4-2 and TRBJ2-7; D gene ambiguous. V was cut by 0 bases and J by 6 bases, with 9 bases left in between. The germline V gene has CDR1 LGHNA and CDR2 YNFKEQ. This CDR3 is built from 13 residues. The CDR3 here is CASSQERSLEQYF. DNA of the CDR3: TGTGCCAGCAGCCAAGAACGGTCTCTCGAGCAGTACTTC.

The chain combines TRBV5-4 with TRBJ2-7; D is possibly TRBD2 (6 bases). Germline V gene sequence: CDR1 SGHNT, CDR2 YYREEE (reference sequence). Trimming removed 6 bases from V and 5 bases from J, with 24 bases in between. The CDR3 sequence is 16 residues long. CDR3 in amino acids: CASMLGGNPRGHEQYF. CDR3 bases: TGTGCCAGCATGTTGGGGGGAAACCCTCGAGGCCACGAGCAGTACTTC.

This clone has a single count. The CDR3: CASRTSGGYNEQFF. In DNA form, the CDR3 reads TGTGCCAGTAGGACTAGCGGGGGATACAATGAGCAGTTCTTC. This chain uses TRBV19 with TRBJ2-1, with 12 bases aligning to TRBD2. The CDR3 has 14 amino acids. V lost 6 bases, J lost 4 bases, and 1 base stayed unmatched. The V gene's germline CDR1 is LNHDA and CDR2 SQIVND (reference sequence).